This T cell receptor (beta chain) emerged from a study of T-cell reconstitution after alpha-beta-depleted transplantation in children. Germline CDR1 MGHRA, CDR2 YSYEKL. The V gene lost 1 base and the J gene lost 6 bases, with 12 bases spanning the gap. The CDR3 has 15 residues. Study-level points and caveats: Certain patients had high TCRbeta diversity at day 60, and it came from recipient T cells and thymic progenitors that survived. Newly produced T cells mostly provided counts and TCRbeta diversity after one year, as hyperexpanded clones declined. Reports say that about two months after transplant, the alpha-beta T cells came out of several hundred graft clones that had expanded.

In regard to this clonotype: Its specificity is unknown.

Unique molecular identifiers were used to barcode this TCRbeta library. A single record per CDR3 protein comes from TCRdb applying MiXCR to the PCR reads. The sample has 780,000 or so distinct CDR3 sequences; approximately 15% are singletons. The source was PBMCs, mostly from graft donor cells, collected 360 days after TCRalphabeta/CD19-depleted stem cell transplant. The chain uses TRBV4-1 and TRBJ2-2, with D possibly matching TRBD1 (6 bases). This receptor was identified in a male patient between 5 and 17 years old who had a stem cell transplant for acute lymphoblastic leukemia, so the T cells may come from the graft donor. In nucleotides, the CDR3 is TGCGCCAGCAGCCAAGCCCGCCAGGGGCCCGGGGAGCTGTTTTTT. This gives the protein CASSQARQGPGELFF.